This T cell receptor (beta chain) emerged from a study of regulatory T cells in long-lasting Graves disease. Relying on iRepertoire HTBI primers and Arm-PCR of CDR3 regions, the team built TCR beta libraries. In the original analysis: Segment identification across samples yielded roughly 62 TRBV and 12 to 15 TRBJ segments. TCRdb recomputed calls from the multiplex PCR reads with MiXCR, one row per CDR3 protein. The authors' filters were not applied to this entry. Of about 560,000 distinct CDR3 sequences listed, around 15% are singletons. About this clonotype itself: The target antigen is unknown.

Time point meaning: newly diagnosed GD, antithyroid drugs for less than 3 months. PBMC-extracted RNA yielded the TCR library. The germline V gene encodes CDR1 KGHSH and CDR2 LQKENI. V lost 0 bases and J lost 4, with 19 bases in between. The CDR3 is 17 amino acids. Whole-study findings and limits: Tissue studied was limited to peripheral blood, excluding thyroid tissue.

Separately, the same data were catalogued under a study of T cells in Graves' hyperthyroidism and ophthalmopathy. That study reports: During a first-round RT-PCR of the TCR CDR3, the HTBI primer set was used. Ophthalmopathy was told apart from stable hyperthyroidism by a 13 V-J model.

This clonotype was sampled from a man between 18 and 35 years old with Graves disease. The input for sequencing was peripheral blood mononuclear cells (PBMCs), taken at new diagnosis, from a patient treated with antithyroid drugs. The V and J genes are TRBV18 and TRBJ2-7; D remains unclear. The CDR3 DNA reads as TGTGCCAGCTCACCACCGAATCTCTCCAAGACCCCGTACGAGCAGTACTTC. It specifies CASSPPNLSKTPYEQYF.